This T cell receptor beta chain was recorded in a study of blood T cell repertoires in COVID-19. Study-wide context: COVID-19 samples collected from the United States, Italy and Spain covered acute and convalescent phases. Sample material is recorded as cDNA or gDNA derived from T cells, B-cell-depleted T cells, or PBMCs.

Assay used: immunoSEQ multiplex PCR; TCRdb lists only in-frame clones, some missing. This sample yields more than 25,000 clones, of which roughly 85% are seen a single time; 6.5% to 7.5% belongs to the top ten. V was shortened by 6 bases and J by 16 bases, with 16 bases between the two germline ends. Germline V gene lookup returns CDR1 MNHEY and CDR2 SVGAGI. This CDR3 spans 11 amino acids. Sequencing was done on a sample of peripheral blood. The sequence was collected from a man aged 55 to 69 with active COVID-19. The chain recombines TRBV6-5 with TRBJ2-1, with D maybe TRBD2 (6 bases). The CDR3 DNA is TGTGCCAGCAGCAGGGACTTCCTCATCTTCTTC. Protein product: CASSRDFLIFF.